Sequencing of this T cell receptor (beta chain) was carried out in a study of T cell changes during pregnancy in multiple sclerosis. V was cut by 4 bases and J by 2 bases, with 17 bases left in between. Germline-derived CDR1 and CDR2 are SGHNT and YYREEE (reference sequence). The CDR3 consists of 16 residues. The data were produced by immunoSEQ multiplex PCR, yet TCRdb's version contains in-frame clones alone and is incomplete. The table shows under 60,000 clones, with about 92% occurring only once. This receptor was identified in a female donor with multiple sclerosis, enrolled in a pregnancy study. Sequences were derived from CD4+ T cells from peripheral blood mononuclear cells, sampled in the third trimester of pregnancy. The chain combines TRBV5-4 with TRBJ2-3; D is possibly TRBD2 (5 bases). CDR3 amino acids: CASSQDPTTDTDTQYF. The CDR3 DNA sequence: TGTGCCAGCAGCCAGGACCCGACTACCGACACAGATACGCAGTATTTT.